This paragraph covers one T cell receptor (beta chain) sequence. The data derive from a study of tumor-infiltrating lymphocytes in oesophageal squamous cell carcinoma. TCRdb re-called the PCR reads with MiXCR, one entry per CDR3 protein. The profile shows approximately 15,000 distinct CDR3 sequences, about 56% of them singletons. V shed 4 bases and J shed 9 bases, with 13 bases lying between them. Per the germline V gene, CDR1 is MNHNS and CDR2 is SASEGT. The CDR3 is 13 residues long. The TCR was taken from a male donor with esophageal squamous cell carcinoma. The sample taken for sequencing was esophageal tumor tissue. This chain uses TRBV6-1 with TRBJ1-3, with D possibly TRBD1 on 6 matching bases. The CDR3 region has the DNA TGTGCCAGCAGTGCTTACAGGGTTGGCACCATATATTTT. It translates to CASSAYRVGTIYF.